This TCR beta chain was identified during a study of CD8 T cells in ankylosing spondylitis. Study-level points and caveats: For ankylosing spondylitis blood, a TCR beta motif of about eight highly homologous variants appeared characteristic.

Trimming shortened V by 4 bases and J by 4 bases, and 14 bases separated the two germline ends. The CDR3 length is 14 residues. CDR1 is SGHRS, CDR2 YFSETQ, per germline. As to this clonotype: Its antigen is still unknown.

TCRdb passed the 5' RACE reads through MiXCR, listing each CDR3 protein once. The sample yields some 840,000 distinct CDR3 sequences, about 10% seen once. Sequencing was performed on blood, either unsorted or a sorted T cell fraction (not recorded which). This sequence was found in a male donor with ankylosing spondylitis. The chain couples TRBV5-1 to TRBJ1-1; D is unclear. Here the CDR3 DNA reads TGCGCCAGCAGCACAAAGACGTTCCGCACTGAAGCTTTCTTT. Protein sequence: CASSTKTFRTEAFF.